The rows below give T cell receptor beta chains drawn from one sample of a study of OX40 agonist ivuxolimab in advanced cancers. Here immunoSEQ multiplex PCR was the method, and the copy in TCRdb shows in-frame clones only, minus some. The repertoire holds tens of thousands of clones, with 70% to 90% as singletons. The sequencing here drew on CD4+ or CD8+ T cells sorted from blood, taken in a trial of the OX40 agonist ivuxolimab. The receptors shown here come from an adult with an advanced solid tumor such as melanoma, head and neck, liver or kidney cancer. Each CDR3 is given with its conserved first and last residue. Fields, in order: V gene, CDR3 length, CDR3 protein.

>TRBV6-5|13
CASGIGRYNEQFF
>TRBV9|22
CASSVPSRDGRKVSYPHQPQHF
>TRBV27|14
CASSLSAGVDEQFF
>TRBV9|16
CASSVNRGQNTGELFF
>TRBV6-5|15
CASSYGGGGTDTQYF
>TRBV11-2|13
CASAPPLAYGYTF
>TRBV6-5|13
CASSYSRGNEQFF
>TRBV7-9|15
CASSFPRADQETQYF
>TRBV5-6|13
CASSSSGGLEQYF
>TRBV2|13
CASKTSATGELFF
>TRBV29-1|12
CSAPWGPGEQFF
>TRBV5-6|16
CASSLGSVPSYNEQFF
>TRBV19|14
CASSIAGRRDTQYF
>TRBV5-1|14
CASMENLISGELFF
>TRBV28|15
CASSLFEGSYNEQFF
>TRBV27|13
CASKEGGAGELFF
>TRBV5-1|12
CASSSNTGELFF
>TRBV11-3|14
CASSPGTASYEQYF
>TRBV5-6|15
CASSSIPGGEEKLFF
>TRBV5-4|13
CASSWDVTYEQYF
>TRBV7-2|14
CASSLGGRGETQYF
>TRBV6-6|15
CASSLGLADRETQYF
>TRBV19|15
CASSNSDSSGNTIYF
>TRBV28|11
CASSFTGEQFF
>TRBV4-1|16
CASSQEGDRDNQPQHF
>TRBV6-1|13
CASSEKAADTQYF
>TRBV27|15
CASSATQGWDGELFF
>TRBV2|12
CASSGGYTEAFF
>TRBV27|15
CASRWTGYNSYEQYF
>TRBV27|16
CASSLRRTEKNYGYTF
>TRBV9|14
CASSVAGKTYEQYF
>TRBV1|16
CTSSQLGTGLNQPQHF
>TRBV7-2|15
CASSLRTSVRNEQFF
>TRBV28|15
CASSSLAGGSYEQYF
>TRBV19|15
CASSIGTPVYNEQFF
>TRBV30|12
CAWSYLNTEAFF
>TRBV11-3|19
CASSSFLDRGRKVFYGYTF
>TRBV9|16
CASSVELDFGTDTQYF
>TRBV25-1|13
CASSEYFNYGYTF
>TRBV7-9|14
CASSLASVSYEQYF
>TRBV4-1|16
CASSQEAGAPSYEQYF
>TRBV7-9|14
CASSPPGSPNEQFF
>TRBV28|15
CASSLSIRAYNEQFF
>TRBV27|15
CASSFSGISTDTQYF
>TRBV7-6|15
CASSPGTGGWNEQFF
>TRBV7-8|13
CASSLRVNYGYTF
>TRBV6-5|13
CASSTPVYNEQFF
>TRBV6-6|14
CASRYQTSEETQYF
>TRBV7-9|13
CASSLGGLYGYTF
>TRBV19|15
CASSSGQGVFDTQYF
>TRBV28|14
CASSFLANTGELFF
>TRBV7-9|14
CASSLPPGGETQYF
>TRBV11-1|15
CASSPTSGRRNEQFF
>TRBV2|15
CASSEWGGDSYEQYF